The 17 T cell receptor beta chains listed next were all sequenced from one sample in a study of radiotherapy plus CTLA-4 blockade in lung cancer. The protocol was immunoSEQ multiplex PCR, while the TCRdb copy is restricted to in-frame clones and leaves out a portion. The sample includes about 49,000 clones, around 84% of them seen just once. Here the sequenced sample was peripheral blood, taken from a patient treated with radiotherapy plus ipilimumab. These receptors came from a human donor with non-small cell lung cancer whose response to radiotherapy plus ipilimumab could not be evaluated.

The chain uses TRBV10-3 and TRBJ2-7; 8 bases match TRBD1. The CDR3 consists of 13 residues. Germline values: CDR1 ENHRY, CDR2 SYGVKD. Trimming took 6 bases from V and 4 from J; bases not matched to a gene: 5. The CDR3 DNA reads as TGTGCCATCAGACGGACAGGGCCTTACGAGCAGTACTTC. Its protein product is CAIRRTGPYEQYF.

J is TRBJ2-3 and V is TRBV19; D possibly corresponds to TRBD1 (5 bases). Per germline, CDR1 LNHDA and CDR2 SQIVND (reference sequence). This CDR3 comprises 14 residues. The germline V and J ends were trimmed by 8 bases and 1 base, with 13 bases remaining between them. Here the CDR3 DNA reads TGTGCCAGTCAGAACAGGCCTCGCACAGATACGCAGTATTTT. This gives the protein CASQNRPRTDTQYF.

The V call is TRBV28, the J call TRBJ1-3; 7 nucleotides line up with TRBD1. J was trimmed by 4 bases and V by 6 bases; bases with no gene match: 6. Germline assignment: CDR1 MDHEN and CDR2 SYDVKM. The CDR3 covers 14 residues. The CDR3 nucleotides are TGTGCCAGCAGGACGACAGGGAGCGGAAACACCATATATTTT. Residues: CASRTTGSGNTIYF.

The V gene is TRBV19, the J gene TRBJ2-1; D might be TRBD1 (7 bases). The CDR3 spans 15 residues. Germline V CDR1 and CDR2: LNHDA, SQIVND (reference sequence). Deletions cut 8 bases from V and 6 bases from J, with 20 bases between. CDR3 in DNA: TGTGCCAGTGCCCCCAGGGGGGATATAATCAATGAGCAGTTCTTC. It translates to CASAPRGDIINEQFF.

In this sample, this clone turned up a few times. The V call is TRBV15, the J call TRBJ1-2; 11 bases are shared with TRBD1. Germline V lookup: CDR1 LNHNV, CDR2 YYDKDF (reference sequence). V dropped 0 bases and J dropped 6; count of bases not matched to a gene: 6. The CDR3 length is 16 residues. In DNA form, the CDR3 reads TGTGCCACCAGCAGAGATCGGACAGGGGGCGGAAATGGCTACACCTTC. It is translated as CATSRDRTGGGNGYTF.

V is TRBV6-6 and J is TRBJ2-7, with D uncertain. The CDR3 length is 13 residues. V was shortened by 0 bases and J by 3 bases, with 6 bases between the two germline ends. Per germline, CDR1 MNHNY and CDR2 SVGAGI (reference sequence). As DNA, the CDR3 is TGTGCCAGCAGTTACTCGACTGGCTACGAGCAGTACTTC. Protein sequence: CASSYSTGYEQYF.

The rearrangement joins TRBV5-4 to TRBJ2-1; 12 positions agree with TRBD2. CDR3 size: 15 residues. Per the germline V gene, CDR1 is SGHNT and CDR2 is YYREEE (reference sequence). After removal of 4 bases from V and 8 bases from J, the junction contained 7 bases not matched to a gene. This chain's CDR3 is CASSTRTSGNDEQFF. For the CDR3, the DNA is TGTGCCAGCAGCACTCGGACTAGCGGGAATGATGAGCAGTTCTTC.

This chain connects TRBV5-1 to TRBJ2-2; TRBD1 matches 9 bases. The germline CDR1 and CDR2 sequences are SGHRS and YFSETQ. The ends lost 2 bases at V and 5 bases at J; junction bases unmatched: 4. This CDR3 has 15 amino acids. CDR3 nucleotide sequence: TGCGCCAGCAGCTTTGGGACAGGGATAACCGGGGAGCTGTTTTTT. Residues: CASSFGTGITGELFF.

This sequence joins TRBV28 and TRBJ1-1, with 8 nucleotides matching TRBD1. Trimming at V came to 6 bases and at J to 5 bases, leaving 8 bases not matched to a gene. Germline loops: CDR1 MDHEN, CDR2 SYDVKM. The CDR3 consists of 14 residues. CDR3 sequence: CASSLDRVETEAFF. For the CDR3, the DNA is TGTGCCAGCAGCCTGGACAGGGTAGAGACTGAAGCTTTCTTT.

This chain joins TRBV10-1 and TRBJ1-6, with 8 nucleotides matching TRBD1. CDR1 WNHNN and CDR2 SYGVQD come from the germline V gene (reference sequence). J gave up 8 bases and V 11 bases, and 14 bases lay outside the gene matches. The CDR3 spans 15 residues. CDR3 nucleotide sequence: TGCGCCTCCTACCCGGGGGGACAGGAGGATTCACCCCTCCACTTT. It translates to CASYPGGQEDSPLHF.

This clone was counted only a few times. This chain uses TRBV10-1 with TRBJ2-7; D possibly corresponds to TRBD2 (6 bases). Trimming removed 5 bases at V and 0 bases at J, with 8 bases between. Germline CDR1 and CDR2: WNHNN and SYGVQD (reference sequence). The CDR3 extends over 13 amino acids. The CDR3 sequence is CASSLGSSYEQYF. CDR3 nucleotides: TGCGCCAGCAGTCTCGGGAGCTCCTACGAGCAGTACTTC.

The chain carries TRBV5-1 and TRBJ1-6; 8 nucleotides agree with TRBD1. The CDR3 has 15 amino acids. Trimming removed 4 bases from V and 3 bases from J; junction bases left unmatched: 3. Germline CDR1 SGHRS, CDR2 YFSETQ. CDR3 sequence (DNA): TGCGCCAGCAGCGAGACAGGGGTCTATAATTCACCCCTCCACTTT. Protein: CASSETGVYNSPLHF.

V and J are TRBV6-1 and TRBJ1-1, with TRBD1 as a possible D gene (6 bases). The V end was cut by 8 bases, the J end by 2 bases, with 15 bases between. Germline CDR1 and CDR2: MNHNS and SASEGT. The CDR3 totals 14 residues. Written as DNA, the CDR3 is TGTGCCAGCTGGATGGGGGCTAGAAACACTGAAGCTTTCTTT. This codes for CASWMGARNTEAFF.

The rearrangement uses TRBV4-3 and TRBJ2-7; a weak D match, TRBD2 (5 bases). Trimming pared 4 bases from V and 4 bases from J, leaving 11 bases between. The CDR3 extends over 13 amino acids. Germline CDR1 is LGHNA and CDR2 is YSLEER. Here the CDR3 DNA reads TGCGCCAGCAGCCCGAGGACTGGTTACGAGCAGTACTTC. Translating it yields CASSPRTGYEQYF.

This clone was observed a handful of times. This sequence joins TRBV5-1 and TRBJ1-2; D may be TRBD1 (5 bases). Germline V gene lookup returns CDR1 SGHRS and CDR2 YFSETQ. This CDR3 comprises 14 residues. Trimming pared 1 base from V and 3 bases from J, leaving 10 bases between. CDR3 nucleotide sequence: TGCGCCAGCAGCTTGAGTGGGGGGGACTATGGCTACACCTTC. Residues: CASSLSGGDYGYTF.

The V call is TRBV9, the J call TRBJ2-3; 10 positions match TRBD2. Germline-derived CDR1 and CDR2 are SGDLS and YYNGEE. V lost 2 bases and J lost 6; bases outside the gene matches: 6. The CDR3 totals 15 residues. The CDR3 coding sequence is TGTGCCAGCAGCGTTGGACTAGCGGTAGCGGATACGCAGTATTTT. Translating it yields CASSVGLAVADTQYF.

The rearrangement uses TRBV28 and TRBJ2-5, with TRBD1 matching over 7 bases. The J call may be in error: the DNA end matches TRBJ2-7 better. In germline, CDR1 is MDHEN, CDR2 SYDVKM. This CDR3 spans 16 amino acids. For the CDR3, the DNA is TGTGCCAGCAGTTACGGACAGGTACCAACCCCCTACGAGCAGTACTTC. Translation: CASSYGQVPTPYEQYF.